This is a list of T cell receptor beta chains from one sample in a study of naive and memory T cell subsets. One entry per CDR3 protein, called by TCRdb with MiXCR from the UMI-ligation and nested PCR reads. This table holds 120,000 to 150,000 distinct CDR3 sequences, 22% found once. Material: naive CD4+ T cells from blood. These receptors came from a human donor in good health. CDR3s include the opening cysteine and the closing phenylalanine or tryptophan. Each record gives: V gene, D gene, clone size, J gene, CDR3 length, CDR3 protein, CDR3 DNA. D genes are given only for firm matches. Clone size is given for some rows only: seen once, a few or many times, or a class if the clone is expanded.

v_call: TRBV5-1; d_call: .; clone_size: few; j_call: TRBJ2-5; cdr3_length: 16; cdr3_aa: CASSSGRRHLQETQYF; cdr3_nt: TGCGCCAGCAGCTCGGGACGCCGGCACTTACAAGAGACCCAGTACTTC
v_call: TRBV7-9; d_call: .; clone_size: few; j_call: TRBJ1-5; cdr3_length: 15; cdr3_aa: CASSLSSAALEPQHF; cdr3_nt: TGTGCCAGCAGCTTAAGTTCCGCGGCGCTTGAGCCCCAGCATTTT
v_call: TRBV5-5; d_call: TRBD1; clone_size: .; j_call: TRBJ1-2; cdr3_length: 14; cdr3_aa: CVSSLRRGFDGYTF; cdr3_nt: TGTGTCAGCAGCTTGCGCAGGGGGTTCGATGGCTACACCTTC
v_call: TRBV7-2; d_call: .; clone_size: once; j_call: TRBJ2-3; cdr3_length: 15; cdr3_aa: CASSLAPAQGDTQYF; cdr3_nt: TGTGCCAGCAGCTTAGCGCCAGCCCAGGGGGATACGCAGTATTTT
v_call: TRBV5-1; d_call: .; clone_size: few; j_call: TRBJ2-1; cdr3_length: 16; cdr3_aa: CASSGTIRGTIREQFF; cdr3_nt: TGCGCCAGCAGCGGAACAATCAGAGGGACAATACGGGAGCAGTTCTTC
v_call: TRBV7-2; d_call: TRBD1; clone_size: .; j_call: TRBJ2-2; cdr3_length: 15; cdr3_aa: CASSFDRGNTGELFF; cdr3_nt: TGTGCCAGCAGCTTCGACAGGGGGAACACCGGGGAGCTGTTTTTT
v_call: TRBV10-3; d_call: .; clone_size: few; j_call: TRBJ2-6; cdr3_length: 19; cdr3_aa: CAISDLIGTQSSGANVLTF; cdr3_nt: TGTGCCATCAGTGATCTGATCGGGACACAAAGCTCTGGGGCCAACGTCCTGACTTTC
v_call: TRBV5-4; d_call: .; clone_size: .; j_call: TRBJ2-3; cdr3_length: 13; cdr3_aa: CASSLGSGDTQYF; cdr3_nt: TGTGCCAGCAGCTTGGGCAGTGGAGATACGCAGTATTTT
v_call: TRBV20-1; d_call: TRBD2; clone_size: many; j_call: TRBJ2-1; cdr3_length: 12; cdr3_aa: CSASGRVDEQFF; cdr3_nt: TGCAGTGCTAGCGGGAGGGTCGATGAGCAGTTCTTC
v_call: TRBV29-1; d_call: .; clone_size: .; j_call: TRBJ2-7; cdr3_length: 12; cdr3_aa: CSVEGNTYEQYF; cdr3_nt: TGCAGCGTTGAAGGAAACACCTACGAGCAGTACTTC
v_call: TRBV9; d_call: .; clone_size: few; j_call: TRBJ2-1; cdr3_length: 15; cdr3_aa: CASSVDSRPYNEQFF; cdr3_nt: TGTGCCAGCAGCGTAGACAGCCGCCCTTACAATGAGCAGTTCTTC
v_call: TRBV5-1; d_call: .; clone_size: .; j_call: TRBJ2-1; cdr3_length: 15; cdr3_aa: CASGRDPTGYNEQFF; cdr3_nt: TGCGCCAGCGGGCGGGACCCCACCGGCTACAATGAGCAGTTCTTC
v_call: TRBV20-1; d_call: .; clone_size: few; j_call: TRBJ2-2; cdr3_length: 13; cdr3_aa: CSARQGNSGELFF; cdr3_nt: TGCAGTGCTAGACAGGGGAACAGCGGGGAGCTGTTTTTT
v_call: TRBV6-1; d_call: TRBD2; clone_size: few; j_call: TRBJ2-1; cdr3_length: 15; cdr3_aa: CASISRGGSGNEQFF; cdr3_nt: TGTGCCAGCATCTCAAGGGGCGGGAGTGGAAATGAGCAGTTCTTC
v_call: TRBV6-1; d_call: .; clone_size: .; j_call: TRBJ1-1; cdr3_length: 12; cdr3_aa: CASSEPYGEAFF; cdr3_nt: TGTGCCAGCAGTGAACCTTACGGAGAAGCTTTCTTT
v_call: TRBV11-2; d_call: .; clone_size: .; j_call: TRBJ1-4; cdr3_length: 14; cdr3_aa: CASRMGAANEKLFF; cdr3_nt: TGTGCCTCCAGGATGGGGGCTGCTAATGAAAAACTGTTTTTT
v_call: TRBV29-1; d_call: .; clone_size: once; j_call: TRBJ2-7; cdr3_length: 12; cdr3_aa: CSVAGRSYEQYF; cdr3_nt: TGCAGCGTTGCCGGACGATCCTACGAGCAGTACTTC
v_call: TRBV7-9; d_call: .; clone_size: many; j_call: TRBJ1-1; cdr3_length: 11; cdr3_aa: CASSLGTEAFF; cdr3_nt: TGTGCCAGCAGCTTGGGCACTGAAGCTTTCTTT
v_call: TRBV20-1; d_call: TRBD2; clone_size: many; j_call: TRBJ2-2; cdr3_length: 15; cdr3_aa: CSASLLAGAGGELFF; cdr3_nt: TGCAGTGCTAGTTTACTAGCGGGAGCGGGCGGGGAGCTGTTTTTT
v_call: TRBV29-1; d_call: TRBD2; clone_size: .; j_call: TRBJ2-1; cdr3_length: 14; cdr3_aa: CSLSGLAGVNEQFF; cdr3_nt: TGCAGCCTTTCGGGACTAGCGGGAGTGAATGAGCAGTTCTTC
v_call: TRBV6-5; d_call: .; clone_size: few; j_call: TRBJ1-1; cdr3_length: 15; cdr3_aa: CASSYSTLASTEAFF; cdr3_nt: TGTGCCAGCAGTTACTCCACATTAGCAAGCACTGAAGCTTTCTTT
v_call: TRBV15; d_call: .; clone_size: .; j_call: TRBJ2-3; cdr3_length: 16; cdr3_aa: CATSRYSGRTTDTQYF; cdr3_nt: TGTGCCACCAGCAGATATTCGGGACGGACCACAGATACGCAGTATTTT
v_call: TRBV12-3/TRBV12-4; d_call: .; clone_size: .; j_call: TRBJ2-1; cdr3_length: 16; cdr3_aa: CASSLRAGDTYNEQFF; cdr3_nt: TGTGCCAGCAGTTTAAGGGCAGGGGATACCTACAATGAGCAGTTCTTC
v_call: TRBV5-1; d_call: .; clone_size: few; j_call: TRBJ1-1; cdr3_length: 15; cdr3_aa: CASSSPSQLGTEAFF; cdr3_nt: TGCGCCAGCAGCTCCCCATCCCAGCTAGGGACTGAAGCTTTCTTT
v_call: TRBV28; d_call: TRBD1; clone_size: .; j_call: TRBJ1-3; cdr3_length: 16; cdr3_aa: CASSSTEWDSPNTIYF; cdr3_nt: TGTGCCAGCAGTTCAACCGAATGGGACAGCCCAAACACCATATATTTT
v_call: TRBV28; d_call: TRBD2; clone_size: many; j_call: TRBJ2-1; cdr3_length: 16; cdr3_aa: CASSSPRTGGWGEQFF; cdr3_nt: TGTGCCAGCAGTTCCCCCAGGACGGGAGGATGGGGTGAGCAGTTCTTC
v_call: TRBV20-1; d_call: TRBD2; clone_size: few; j_call: TRBJ2-7; cdr3_length: 14; cdr3_aa: CSAKGGLAGGEQYF; cdr3_nt: TGCAGTGCTAAAGGGGGGCTAGCGGGAGGCGAGCAGTACTTC
v_call: TRBV28; d_call: .; clone_size: few; j_call: TRBJ2-1; cdr3_length: 16; cdr3_aa: CASTPMVGRAYNEQFF; cdr3_nt: TGTGCCAGCACACCAATGGTAGGGCGGGCCTACAATGAGCAGTTCTTC
v_call: TRBV4-2; d_call: .; clone_size: many; j_call: TRBJ2-7; cdr3_length: 19; cdr3_aa: CASSRKFPPHPGESDEQYF; cdr3_nt: TGTGCCAGCAGCCGAAAATTCCCTCCACACCCGGGGGAATCTGACGAGCAGTACTTC
v_call: TRBV5-1; d_call: .; clone_size: many; j_call: TRBJ2-3; cdr3_length: 13; cdr3_aa: CASSGLITDTQYF; cdr3_nt: TGCGCCAGCAGTGGACTCATCACAGATACGCAGTATTTT
v_call: TRBV3-1; d_call: TRBD2; clone_size: many; j_call: TRBJ2-2; cdr3_length: 16; cdr3_aa: CASRKTSGSLAGELFF; cdr3_nt: TGTGCCAGCAGAAAGACTAGCGGGAGTTTGGCCGGGGAGCTGTTTTTT
v_call: TRBV28; d_call: TRBD1; clone_size: .; j_call: TRBJ1-5; cdr3_length: 18; cdr3_aa: CASRTGQGATYSNQPQHF; cdr3_nt: TGTGCCAGCAGGACGGGACAGGGGGCTACCTATAGCAATCAGCCCCAGCATTTT
v_call: TRBV6-1; d_call: .; clone_size: few; j_call: TRBJ2-1; cdr3_length: 14; cdr3_aa: CASTMVGWDNEQFF; cdr3_nt: TGTGCCAGCACCATGGTAGGATGGGACAATGAGCAGTTCTTC
v_call: TRBV7-9; d_call: TRBD1; clone_size: .; j_call: TRBJ1-4; cdr3_length: 17; cdr3_aa: CASSLGQAAGVGEKLFF; cdr3_nt: TGTGCCAGCAGCTTGGGACAGGCTGCTGGGGTGGGTGAAAAACTGTTTTTT
v_call: TRBV20-1; d_call: TRBD2; clone_size: many; j_call: TRBJ2-7; cdr3_length: 13; cdr3_aa: CSATTSGAYEQYF; cdr3_nt: TGCAGTGCTACTACTAGCGGAGCCTACGAGCAGTACTTC
v_call: TRBV28; d_call: .; clone_size: few; j_call: TRBJ1-1; cdr3_length: 12; cdr3_aa: CASRTGTAEAFF; cdr3_nt: TGTGCCAGCAGAACCGGGACGGCTGAAGCTTTCTTT
v_call: TRBV7-2; d_call: .; clone_size: few; j_call: TRBJ1-2; cdr3_length: 10; cdr3_aa: CASGNYGYTF; cdr3_nt: TGTGCCAGCGGTAACTATGGCTACACCTTC
v_call: TRBV7-6; d_call: .; clone_size: few; j_call: TRBJ2-2; cdr3_length: 16; cdr3_aa: CASRKGTFANTGELFF; cdr3_nt: TGTGCCAGCAGGAAAGGGACATTTGCGAACACCGGGGAGCTGTTTTTT
v_call: TRBV19; d_call: TRBD2; clone_size: many; j_call: TRBJ2-1; cdr3_length: 15; cdr3_aa: CASSIRTSGINEQFF; cdr3_nt: TGTGCCAGTAGTATCAGGACTAGCGGTATCAATGAGCAGTTCTTC
v_call: TRBV29-1; d_call: TRBD2; clone_size: .; j_call: TRBJ2-1; cdr3_length: 13; cdr3_aa: CSVALAGDNEQFF; cdr3_nt: TGCAGCGTTGCACTAGCGGGAGATAATGAGCAGTTCTTC
v_call: TRBV10-3; d_call: TRBD2; clone_size: few; j_call: TRBJ2-3; cdr3_length: 16; cdr3_aa: CAISEPSGRAADTQYF; cdr3_nt: TGTGCCATCAGTGAGCCTAGCGGGAGGGCCGCAGATACGCAGTATTTT
v_call: TRBV20-1; d_call: .; clone_size: few; j_call: TRBJ2-1; cdr3_length: 12; cdr3_aa: CSARGDKMSQFF; cdr3_nt: TGCAGTGCTAGAGGGGATAAGATGTCGCAGTTCTTC
v_call: TRBV20-1; d_call: .; clone_size: .; j_call: TRBJ2-1; cdr3_length: 14; cdr3_aa: CSAILSGGYNEQFF; cdr3_nt: TGCAGTGCTATCCTAAGTGGGGGTTACAATGAGCAGTTCTTC
v_call: TRBV28; d_call: TRBD2; clone_size: .; j_call: TRBJ2-5; cdr3_length: 15; cdr3_aa: CASSFFGGRQQTQYF; cdr3_nt: TGTGCCAGCAGTTTTTTTGGCGGGAGGCAACAGACCCAGTACTTC
v_call: TRBV2; d_call: TRBD2; clone_size: few; j_call: TRBJ2-2; cdr3_length: 14; cdr3_aa: CASIGTSGRGELFF; cdr3_nt: TGTGCCAGCATAGGGACTAGCGGGAGAGGGGAGCTGTTTTTT
v_call: TRBV15; d_call: TRBD1; clone_size: few; j_call: TRBJ2-7; cdr3_length: 13; cdr3_aa: CATSRDSSWEQYF; cdr3_nt: TGTGCCACCAGCCGGGACAGCTCCTGGGAGCAGTACTTC
v_call: TRBV7-2; d_call: .; clone_size: many; j_call: TRBJ2-1; cdr3_length: 14; cdr3_aa: CASSFATEDNEQFF; cdr3_nt: TGTGCCAGCAGCTTTGCTACCGAAGATAATGAGCAGTTCTTC